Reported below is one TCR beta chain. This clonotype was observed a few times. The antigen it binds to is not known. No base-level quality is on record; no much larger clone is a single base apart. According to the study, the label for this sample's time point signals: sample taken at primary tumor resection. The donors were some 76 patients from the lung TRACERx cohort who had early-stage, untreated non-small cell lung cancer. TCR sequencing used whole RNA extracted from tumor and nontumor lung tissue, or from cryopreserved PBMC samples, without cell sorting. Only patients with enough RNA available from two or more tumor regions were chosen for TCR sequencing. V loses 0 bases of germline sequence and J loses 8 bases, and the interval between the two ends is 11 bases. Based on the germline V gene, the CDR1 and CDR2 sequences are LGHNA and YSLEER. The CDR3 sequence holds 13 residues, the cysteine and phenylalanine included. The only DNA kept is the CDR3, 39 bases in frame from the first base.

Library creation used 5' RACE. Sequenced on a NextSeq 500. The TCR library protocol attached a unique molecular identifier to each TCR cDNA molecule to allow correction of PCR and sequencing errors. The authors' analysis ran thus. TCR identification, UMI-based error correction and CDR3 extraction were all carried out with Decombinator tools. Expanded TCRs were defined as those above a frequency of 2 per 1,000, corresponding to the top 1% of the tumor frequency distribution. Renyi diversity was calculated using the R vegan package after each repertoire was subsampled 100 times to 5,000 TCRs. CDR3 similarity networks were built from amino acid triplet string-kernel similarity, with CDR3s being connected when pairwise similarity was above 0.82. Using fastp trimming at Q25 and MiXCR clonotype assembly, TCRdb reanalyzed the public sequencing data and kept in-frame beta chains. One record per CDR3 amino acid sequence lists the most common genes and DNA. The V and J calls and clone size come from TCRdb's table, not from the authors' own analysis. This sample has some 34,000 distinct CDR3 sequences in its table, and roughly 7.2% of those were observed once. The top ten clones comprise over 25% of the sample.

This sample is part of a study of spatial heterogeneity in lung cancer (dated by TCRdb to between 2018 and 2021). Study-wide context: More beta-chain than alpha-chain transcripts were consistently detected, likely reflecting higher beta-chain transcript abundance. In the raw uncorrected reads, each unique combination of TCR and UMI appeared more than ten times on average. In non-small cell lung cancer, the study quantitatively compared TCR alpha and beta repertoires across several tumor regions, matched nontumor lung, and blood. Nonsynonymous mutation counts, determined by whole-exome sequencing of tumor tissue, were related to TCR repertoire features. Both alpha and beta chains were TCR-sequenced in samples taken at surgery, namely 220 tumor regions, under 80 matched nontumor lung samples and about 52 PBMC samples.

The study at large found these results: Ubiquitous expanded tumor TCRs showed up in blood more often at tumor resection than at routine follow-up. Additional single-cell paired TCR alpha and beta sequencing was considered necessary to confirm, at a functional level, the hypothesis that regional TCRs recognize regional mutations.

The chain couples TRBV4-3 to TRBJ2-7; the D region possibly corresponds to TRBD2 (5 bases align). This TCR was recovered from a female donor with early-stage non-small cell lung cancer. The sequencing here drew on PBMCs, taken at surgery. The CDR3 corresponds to CASSQETGRKQYF. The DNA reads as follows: TGCGCCAGCAGCCAAGAAACGGGGAGAAAGCAGTACTTC.